Listed below are T cell receptor beta chains from one sample, sequenced in a study of read filtering for tumor transcriptome and immune sequencing. TCRdb reprocessed the reads with MiXCR, giving one entry per CDR3 protein. The sample holds 75,000 to 95,000 distinct CDR3 sequences, 12% seen once. Sequenced input: a population of CD138-negative cells sorted from bone marrow. The receptors stem from a donor aged 40 or older with multiple myeloma. Each CDR3 is given with its conserved first and last residue. The order of the fields is V gene, clone size, J gene, D gene, CDR3 DNA, CDR3 protein. D genes are given only for firm matches. A row's size may be missing; if present it is once, few, many or a size class.

TRBV20-1	many	TRBJ2-1	TRBD2	TGCAGTGCCAAGCGGGACGGAGCCTACAATGAGCAGTTCTTC	CSAKRDGAYNEQFF
TRBV30	many	TRBJ2-5	.	TGTGCCTGGAGTTGGACAGAACAAGAGACCCAGTACTTC	CAWSWTEQETQYF
TRBV5-1	many	TRBJ2-5	.	TGCGCCAGCAGCTTTCGACAGTTGGAGACCCAGTACTTC	CASSFRQLETQYF
TRBV12-5	many	TRBJ2-6	TRBD1	TGTGCTAGTGGTTTGGTGACAGGGCCCGGGGCCAACGTCCTGACTTTC	CASGLVTGPGANVLTF
TRBV13	many	TRBJ2-1	.	TGTGCCAGCAGCCTACTGGGGGACAATGAGCAGTTCTTC	CASSLLGDNEQFF
TRBV29-1	many	TRBJ2-1	.	TGCAGCGTTGGGGTCAGCTACAATGAGCAGTTCTTC	CSVGVSYNEQFF
TRBV3-1	many	TRBJ2-7	.	TGTGCCAGCAGCCAAGTGCGGCAGGGGGGCTACGAGCAGTACTTC	CASSQVRQGGYEQYF
TRBV20-1	many	TRBJ1-1	.	TGCAGTGCCCCCGGGAGGGTGGGCACTGAAGCTTTCTTT	CSAPGRVGTEAFF
TRBV11-2	many	TRBJ2-1	TRBD2	TGTGCCAGCAGCCCTAGAGATCGTACTAGCGGGATCAATGAGCAGTTCTTC	CASSPRDRTSGINEQFF
TRBV3-1	many	TRBJ2-7	.	TGTGCCAGCAGCCAAGGACGGGTCTACGAGCAGTACTTC	CASSQGRVYEQYF
TRBV28	many	TRBJ2-7	.	TGTGCCAGCAGTTTTAGTGTAGCCCAGACTGACGAGCAGTACTTC	CASSFSVAQTDEQYF
TRBV15	many	TRBJ2-1	TRBD2	TGTGCCACCAGCAGGCAACCGGGACTAGCGGGACAATGGAGGTACAATGAGCAGTTCTTC	CATSRQPGLAGQWRYNEQFF
TRBV29-1	many	TRBJ1-1	.	TGCAGCGTTGTCCGAGGGACGAACACTGAAGCTTTCTTT	CSVVRGTNTEAFF
TRBV12-3/TRBV12-4	few	TRBJ1-5	.	TGTGCCAGCAGGGCCCCAGGGAATCAGCCCCAGCATTTT	CASRAPGNQPQHF
TRBV5-5	many	TRBJ1-5	.	TGTGCCAGCAGCTTGACAGGACCTTATAGCAATCAGCCCCAGCATTTT	CASSLTGPYSNQPQHF
TRBV28	many	TRBJ2-1	.	TGTGCCAGCAGTTTTCTCTGGGGCAGGGTGGAGCAGTTCTTC	CASSFLWGRVEQFF
TRBV4-1	once	TRBJ2-3	TRBD2	TGCGCCGGCAGCCCGGAGAGACTAGCGGGAGGAACGGATACGCAGTATTTT	CAGSPERLAGGTDTQYF
TRBV5-1	medium-sized	TRBJ2-1	TRBD2	TGCGCCAGCAGCTTACGTACCGGGACTAGCGGGTACAATGAGCAGTTCTTC	CASSLRTGTSGYNEQFF
TRBV20-1	many	TRBJ2-3	TRBD2	TGCAGTGCCTGGACTAGCGGGATAGGGGATACGCAGTATTTT	CSAWTSGIGDTQYF
TRBV5-1	many	TRBJ2-3	TRBD2	TGCGCCAGCAGCCCACTAGCGGGAGTTGTAGATACGCAGTATTTT	CASSPLAGVVDTQYF
TRBV20-1	many	TRBJ2-3	.	TGCAGTGCTAGAGATGTTCTAGGCCCTGGCACAGATACGCAGTATTTT	CSARDVLGPGTDTQYF
TRBV20-1	many	TRBJ2-3	.	TGCAGTGCTTCGGATCGGGGGCGTGGAGGCACAGATACGCAGTATTTT	CSASDRGRGGTDTQYF
TRBV27	few	TRBJ2-7	.	TGTGCCAGCAGTGAGGCGACCGGCAGACCCTACGAGCAGTACTTC	CASSEATGRPYEQYF
TRBV2	.	TRBJ1-5	.	TGTGCCAGCAGGGAGGGGGTAGGCAATCAGCCCCAGCATTTT	CASREGVGNQPQHF
TRBV7-9	many	TRBJ2-1	.	TGTGCCAGCAGCTTCCCCCCCGCGAGTGAGCAGTTCTTC	CASSFPPASEQFF
TRBV2	many	TRBJ2-1	.	TGTGCCAGCAGCCTAAACGACGGCCACTTGGGGAATGAGCAGTTCTTC	CASSLNDGHLGNEQFF
TRBV12-3/TRBV12-4	many	TRBJ1-1	.	TGTGCCAGCAGGAGACAACAGGGTTTTTTCGATGAAGCTTTCTTT	CASRRQQGFFDEAFF
TRBV12-5	.	TRBJ2-7	.	TGTGCTAGTGGTTTGTTTCGCATAAGTCACGAGCAGTACTTC	CASGLFRISHEQYF
TRBV7-2	many	TRBJ2-2	.	TGTGCCAGCAGCGCCGGGTCCTCCACCGGGGAGCTGTTTTTT	CASSAGSSTGELFF
TRBV7-9	many	TRBJ2-1	.	TGTGCCAGCAGACCCAAGCCTGGGGGGAGGCAGTTCTTC	CASRPKPGGRQFF
TRBV6-2/TRBV6-3	many	TRBJ2-2	TRBD2	TGTGCCGCAAGGGATAGCGGGAGTACCGGGGAGCTGTTTTTT	CAARDSGSTGELFF
TRBV5-4	many	TRBJ2-7	.	TGTGCCAGCAGCTTGCCCAGGGCGGATGAGCAGTACTTC	CASSLPRADEQYF
TRBV5-1	few	TRBJ2-3	.	TGCGCCAGCAGCTGGGGTGGTGCGGATACGCAGTATTTT	CASSWGGADTQYF
TRBV6-1	many	TRBJ2-7	TRBD1	TGTGCCAGCAGTGCAATCCTTGGACAGGGAGACCACGAGCAGTACTTC	CASSAILGQGDHEQYF
TRBV6-5	many	TRBJ2-7	.	TGTGCCAGCAGTTACCCCCCGAGTGGCGAGCAGTACTTC	CASSYPPSGEQYF
TRBV5-1	many	TRBJ1-6	TRBD1	TGCGCCAGCAGCGGACAGGGGGCCTATAATTCACCCCTCCACTTT	CASSGQGAYNSPLHF
TRBV18	.	TRBJ1-1	TRBD1	TGTGCCAGCTCACCGGGACAGGGGAGCACTGAAGCTTTCTTT	CASSPGQGSTEAFF
TRBV6-5	many	TRBJ1-1	.	TGTGCCAGCAGCCAAACTCACGGGAACACTGAAGCTTTCTTT	CASSQTHGNTEAFF
TRBV11-3	many	TRBJ1-1	.	TGTGCCAGCAGCTTAGGCGCAGGGTCCCCCCGGACTGAAGCTTTCTTT	CASSLGAGSPRTEAFF
TRBV5-1	many	TRBJ2-3	.	TGCGCCAGCAGCTTGGGTATTGATACGCAGTATTTT	CASSLGIDTQYF
TRBV6-6	.	TRBJ1-5	.	TGTGCCAGCAGCCAGTCCGGGTCGGGTCAGCCCCAACATTTT	CASSQSGSGQPQHF
TRBV15	.	TRBJ1-2	.	TGTGCCACCAGCAGAGACAGGGCTGGAGGCTACGCCTTC	CATSRDRAGGYAF
TRBV11-3	many	TRBJ2-7	.	TGTGCCAGCAGCTTTGGTTGGAACTCCTACGAGCAGTACTTC	CASSFGWNSYEQYF
TRBV28	few	TRBJ2-7	.	TGTGCCAGCAGTTTGGGTCAGGGGCGCGAGCAGTACTTC	CASSLGQGREQYF
TRBV15	few	TRBJ2-2	.	TGTGCCACCAGCAGTTTACAGAAGGGGCCCGGGGAGCTGTTTTTT	CATSSLQKGPGELFF
TRBV7-3	many	TRBJ2-3	.	TGTGCCAGCAGCCAAGGAGGGGCTGCTACAGATACGCAGTATTTT	CASSQGGAATDTQYF
TRBV11-2	many	TRBJ2-1	TRBD2	TGTGCCAGCAGCGGACTAGCGGGTAGCTCCTACAATGAGCAGTTCTTC	CASSGLAGSSYNEQFF
TRBV6-5	many	TRBJ1-1	.	TGTGCCAGCAGTTACGTGGGCCAGGCGGACACTGAAGCTTTCTTT	CASSYVGQADTEAFF